The present T cell receptor (beta chain) was sequenced within a study of CD8+ T cells in alopecia areata. As for the study in general: Those treated were given oral tofacitinib at 5 to 10 mg twice daily. Patients in the study were on tofacitinib for 6 to 18 months, then off it for 6 months.

Peripheral blood and lesional scalp punch biopsies were taken from alopecia areata patients. PBMCs were stained for CD3, CD4 and CD8, and CD4+ and CD8+ T cells were sorted. This CDR3 has 15 amino acids. V shed 1 base, J shed 4 bases, and the junction held 6 bases outside the gene matches. CDR1 MNHEY and CDR2 SMNVEV come from the germline V gene (reference sequence). Extracted RNA was reverse transcribed, and the resulting cDNA served as sequencing template. Here immunoSEQ multiplex PCR was the method, and the copy in TCRdb shows in-frame clones only, minus some. The repertoire holds roughly 200,000 clones, with 63% as singletons.

This TCR was recovered from a human donor with alopecia areata. The genes are TRBV27 and TRBJ1-1, with 7 bases aligning to TRBD1. Sequenced here: CD4+ T cells sorted from blood, sampled at week 0. The CDR3 is CASSLLKGAGTEAFF. The CDR3 DNA sequence: TGTGCCAGCAGTTTATTGAAGGGGGCAGGCACTGAAGCTTTCTTT.